What follows are 8 T cell receptor beta chains derived from one specimen sequenced in a study of T cells in Graves' hyperthyroidism and ophthalmopathy. Researchers took RNA transcripts and amplified the TCR beta CDR3 regions from them. The TCR CDR3 first-round RT-PCR relied on the HTBI primer set. TCRdb reanalysed the multiplex PCR reads using MiXCR and keeps one entry per CDR3 protein. This table holds 460,000 or so distinct CDR3 sequences, approximately 15% found once. Material for sequencing was blood. The source is a young woman with Graves' hyperthyroidism.

This clonotype was observed many times. The chain uses TRBV27 and TRBJ2-7, with D uncertain. Trimming left V 5 bases short and J 6 bases short, with 20 bases between. This CDR3 spans 15 amino acids. The germline V gene encodes CDR1 MNHEY and CDR2 SMNVEV (reference sequence). CDR3 protein: CASSALPDGRGEQYF. CDR3 in DNA: TGTGCCAGCAGTGCCCTACCGGACGGAAGAGGCGAGCAGTACTTC.

The chain links TRBV19 to TRBJ2-7; D unresolved. CDR3 length: 13 residues. Germline V gene data show CDR1 as LNHDA and CDR2 as SQIVND (reference sequence). V lost 5 bases to trimming and J lost 4 bases, with 12 bases between them. The DNA for the CDR3 is TGTGCCAGTAGTCCGGGCCCCGGTTACGAGCAGTACTTC. This encodes CASSPGPGYEQYF.

J is TRBJ2-1 and V is TRBV5-1, with D possibly TRBD1 on 5 matching bases. Per germline, CDR1 SGHRS and CDR2 YFSETQ. V was trimmed by 2 bases and J by 5 bases, leaving 11 bases between them. CDR3 length: 14 amino acids. The CDR3 DNA is TGCGCCAGCAGCTTCATACCACAGGACAATGAGCAGTTCTTC. This encodes CASSFIPQDNEQFF.

This rearrangement joins TRBV28 to TRBJ1-5; a weak D match, TRBD1 (5 bases). The CDR3 contains 16 residues. The V and J ends lost 2 bases and 1 base respectively, with 12 bases between them. Germline assignment: CDR1 MDHEN and CDR2 SYDVKM. CDR3 sequence: CASSLRQIISNQPQHF. CDR3 DNA sequence: TGTGCCAGCAGTTTACGACAGATTATAAGCAATCAGCCCCAGCATTTT.

This clonotype showed up just a few times. V and J are TRBV11-2 and TRBJ2-1, with 12 bases matching TRBD2. The CDR3 has 17 residues. CDR1 and CDR2 from the germline V gene are SGHAT and FQNNGV. V lost 1 base and J lost 6; bases outside the gene matches: 7. CDR3 sequence reads: CASSLGPLAGGGNEQFF. CDR3 in DNA: TGTGCCAGCAGCTTAGGTCCCCTAGCGGGAGGGGGCAATGAGCAGTTCTTC.

The J gene is TRBJ2-1, the V gene TRBV24-1; TRBD2 aligns across 10 bases. This CDR3 has 17 residues. The junction had 11 bases not matched to a gene; V was cut back by 4 bases and J by 6 bases. Germline-derived CDR1 and CDR2 are KGHDR and SFDVKD. CDR3 DNA sequence: TGTGCCACCAGTGACCCGCGTCTAGCGGGAGTCAGCAATGAGCAGTTCTTC. Translating it yields CATSDPRLAGVSNEQFF.

The table lists this clonotype with a few counts. The rearrangement links TRBV6-1 to TRBJ1-6; D gene unclear. Trimming removed 6 bases at V and 14 bases at J, with 17 bases between. The V gene's germline CDR1 is MNHNS and CDR2 SASEGT. The CDR3 has 13 residues. The CDR3 nucleotides are TGTGCCAGCAGACCAGACCCTCTTGAGTCCCTCCACTTT. Amino acid sequence: CASRPDPLESLHF.

Only a few counts were recorded for this clonotype. A junction boundary mismatches the germline segment, possibly from a read error. The CDR3 region is CAWSVRSGITGEPFF. CDR3 nucleotide sequence: TGTGCCTGGAGTGTACGCTCAGGGATAACCGGGGAGCCGTTTTTT. The genes are TRBV30 and TRBJ2-2; D possibly matches TRBD1 or TRBD2 (5 bases each). The CDR3 is made up of 15 amino acids. Germline V gene data show CDR1 as GTSNPN and CDR2 as SVGIG (reference sequence). The entire variable domain, with the rest obtained from reference TRBV30 and TRBJ2-2, is as follows: SQTIHQWPATLVQPVGSPLSLECTVEGTSNPNLYWYRQAAGRGLQLLFYSVGIGQISSEVPQNLSASRPQDRQFILSSKKLLLSDSGFYLCAWSVRSGITGEPFFGEGSRLTVL.